These 29 T cell receptor beta chains originate from one sample sequenced in a study of blood T cell repertoires in COVID-19. The method was immunoSEQ multiplex PCR; TCRdb's version includes in-frame clones alone and lacks a portion of them. The sample includes 250,000 to 300,000 clones, around nine tenths of them seen just once. Material for sequencing was peripheral blood. The receptors stem from a woman in her thirties or forties who had recovered from COVID-19.

This chain links TRBV11-2 with TRBJ2-1; D is perhaps TRBD2 (6 bases). This CDR3 comprises 16 residues. V was clipped by 2 bases and J by 8 bases, with 19 bases between them. CDR1 and CDR2 from the germline V gene are SGHAT and FQNNGV. This CDR3 is CASSLTLGLLSHEQFF. The CDR3 DNA follows: TGTGCCAGCAGCTTAACGCTGGGACTCCTTAGCCATGAGCAGTTCTTC.

The J gene is TRBJ2-5, the V gene TRBV5-1; D unclear. The germline V gene encodes CDR1 SGHRS and CDR2 YFSETQ. The CDR3 is 15 amino acids. The V and J ends lost 1 base and 5 bases respectively, with 15 bases between them. CDR3 sequence reads: CASSLTEPRWETQYF. The CDR3 DNA is TGCGCCAGCAGCTTGACTGAACCCCGCTGGGAGACCCAGTACTTC.

This chain connects TRBV9 to TRBJ2-7; 9 bases are shared with TRBD1. V lost 3 bases and J lost 6; bases outside the gene matches: 4. CDR1 is SGDLS, CDR2 YYNGEE, per germline. This CDR3 has 13 residues. In DNA, the CDR3 is TGTGCCAGCAGCGCGGGACAGGGCAGCGAGCAGTACTTC. Amino acid sequence: CASSAGQGSEQYF.

The chain employs TRBV19 and TRBJ2-1; 9 bases line up with TRBD1. In germline, CDR1 is LNHDA, CDR2 SQIVND (reference sequence). The V gene end was trimmed by 5 bases and the J gene end by 1 base; junction bases not matched to a gene: 6. This CDR3 comprises 16 residues. CDR3 in amino acids: CASSSKTGGSYNEQFF. The CDR3 nucleotides read TGTGCCAGTAGTTCCAAGACAGGGGGGTCCTACAATGAGCAGTTCTTC.

The chain has TRBV12-3 or TRBV12-4 and TRBJ1-2, with 9 bases identical to TRBD1. The CDR3 is 12 residues long. The trim removed 6 bases at V and 6 bases at J, leaving 2 bases unmatched. This CDR3 reads CASSTGGDGYTF. For the CDR3, the DNA is TGTGCCAGCAGCACAGGGGGCGATGGCTACACCTTC.

The V and J genes are TRBV19 and TRBJ2-7; no firm D call. Germline V gives CDR1 LNHDA, CDR2 SQIVND (reference sequence). V lost 5 bases, J lost 5 bases, and 19 bases lay in between. The CDR3 runs 15 residues. CDR3 in DNA: TGTGCCAGTAGTCTAGTAGTTACGACCCGGGACGAGCAGTACTTC. This translates into CASSLVVTTRDEQYF.

This clone has just one count. The rearrangement joins TRBV29-1 to TRBJ2-7; 9 bases map to TRBD1. Germline CDR1 SQVTM, CDR2 ANQGSEA. The CDR3 is made up of 12 amino acids. V lost 7 bases, J lost 3 bases, and 4 bases stayed unmatched. CDR3 residues: CSGRTGVYEQYF. The CDR3 bases are TGCAGCGGGAGGACAGGGGTCTACGAGCAGTACTTC.

The V and J genes are TRBV5-1 and TRBJ2-5; perhaps TRBD1 as D (5 bases). CDR1 and CDR2 from the germline V gene are SGHRS and YFSETQ. The V end lost 4 bases, the J end lost 4 bases, and 14 bases lay between the germline ends. This CDR3 spans 14 amino acids. The CDR3 region has the DNA TGCGCCAGCAGCCCGACAGCCCATTCAGAGACCCAGTACTTC. Translation gives CASSPTAHSETQYF.

This chain links TRBV29-1 with TRBJ2-1, with a possible D match to TRBD2 (6 bases). The CDR3 is 11 amino acids. CDR1 SQVTM and CDR2 ANQGSEA come from the germline V gene. Trimming took off 3 bases at V and 9 bases at J, with 9 bases between the two ends. The CDR3 region has the DNA TGCAGCGTTGATGGCGGGATTGAGCAGTTCTTC. Amino acids: CSVDGGIEQFF.

The chain combines TRBV24-1 with TRBJ2-3; 16 bases match TRBD2. V gave up 4 bases and J gave up 2 bases; unmatched junction bases: 11. The CDR3 loop spans 20 amino acids. The germline V gene has CDR1 KGHDR and CDR2 SFDVKD. As DNA, the CDR3 is TGTGCCACCAGTGACCCGGGACTAGCGGGAGGGGTCGATCTCACAGATACGCAGTATTTT. It specifies CATSDPGLAGGVDLTDTQYF.

V is TRBV2 and J is TRBJ1-6; possibly TRBD1 for D (6 bases). The CDR3 totals 13 residues. The germline V gene encodes CDR1 SNHLY and CDR2 FYNNEI. V was cut by 6 bases and J by 9 bases, with 12 bases left in between. Written as DNA, the CDR3 is TGTGCCAGCAGCGCCGAGACAGGTTCACCCCTCCACTTT. Protein product: CASSAETGSPLHF.

V and J are TRBV7-2 and TRBJ2-7; the D gene is possibly TRBD1 (6 bases). The CDR3 is 13 residues long. Looked up from germline, CDR1 is SGHTA and CDR2 is FQGNSA. V was trimmed by 5 bases and J by 5 bases, leaving 13 bases between them. Here the CDR3 reads CASSAQGPDEQYF. CDR3 sequence (DNA): TGTGCCAGCAGCGCACAGGGTCCCGACGAGCAGTACTTC.

V and J are TRBV6-5 and TRBJ2-1, with D perhaps matching TRBD2 (5 bases). The CDR3 extends over 15 amino acids. V was cut by 6 bases and J by 0 bases, with 12 bases left in between. CDR1 and CDR2 from the germline V gene are MNHEY and SVGAGI. The CDR3 bases are TGTGCCAGCAGACAAACTAGAAGCTCCTACAATGAGCAGTTCTTC. It specifies CASRQTRSSYNEQFF.

The genes are TRBV30 and TRBJ2-7; a weak D match, TRBD2 (5 bases). The V end was cut by 0 bases, the J end by 1 base, with 16 bases between. CDR1 and CDR2 from the germline V gene are GTSNPN and SVGIG (reference sequence). CDR3 length: 16 amino acids. As DNA, the CDR3 is TGTGCCTGGAGTGTTGGTAAGCGGCTCCCATCCTACGAGCAGTACTTC. Encoded protein: CAWSVGKRLPSYEQYF.

This chain links TRBV27 with TRBJ2-2; D unresolved. The CDR3 runs to 11 residues. V was pared by 5 bases and J by 7 bases, with 5 bases between. Germline CDR1 and CDR2: MNHEY and SMNVEV (reference sequence). The CDR3 spells CASSTGGELFF. In DNA form, the CDR3 reads TGTGCCAGCAGTACCGGCGGGGAGCTGTTTTTT.

The CDR3 coding sequence is TGTGCCTGGAGGAACAGGGATTTTGGTGGCTACACCTTC. It codes for CAWRNRDFGGYTF. The chain links TRBV30 to TRBJ1-2; maybe TRBD1 (6 bases). CDR1 is GTSNPN and CDR2 is SVGIG in the germline V gene (reference sequence). V was clipped by 3 bases and J by 7 bases, with 15 bases between them. The CDR3 extends over 13 amino acids.

The chain carries TRBV5-4 and TRBJ2-7, with 7 bases identical to TRBD2. From germline, CDR1 is SGHNT and CDR2 YYREEE (reference sequence). The CDR3 loop spans 13 amino acids. With 3 bases clipped from V and 6 bases from J, the junction kept 6 bases outside the gene matches. CDR3 protein: CASSWGGGGEQYF. The CDR3 bases are TGTGCCAGCAGCTGGGGGGGAGGCGGCGAGCAGTACTTC.

This clone was seen a single time. The chain uses TRBV5-1 and TRBJ2-2; 7 nucleotides agree with TRBD1. In germline, CDR1 is SGHRS, CDR2 YFSETQ. V trimming: 4 bases; J trimming: 1 base; junction bases outside the gene matches: 4. This CDR3 comprises 15 residues. CDR3 nucleotide sequence: TGCGCCAGCAGCCCTGGGACAGTGAACACCGGGGAGCTGTTTTTT. Translating gives CASSPGTVNTGELFF. The variable domain in full, with the rest retrieved from reference TRBV5-1 and TRBJ2-2, is KAGVTQTPRYLIKTRGQQVTLSCSPISGHRSVSWYQQTPGQGLQFLFEYFSETQRNKGNFPGRFSGRQFSNSRSEMNVSTLELGDSALYLCASSPGTVNTGELFFGEGSRLTVL.

J is TRBJ2-3 and V is TRBV5-1; TRBD2 aligns across 10 bases. The V gene's germline CDR1 is SGHRS and CDR2 YFSETQ. CDR3 length: 16 residues. J gave up 4 bases and V 3 bases, and 8 bases lay outside the gene matches. The CDR3 protein is CASSSLAGGLADTQYF. CDR3 DNA: TGCGCCAGCAGCTCCTTAGCGGGAGGCTTGGCAGATACGCAGTATTTT.

The chain uses TRBV5-1 and TRBJ2-7; TRBD2 agrees at 8 bases. The CDR3 extends over 16 amino acids. Germline CDR1 is SGHRS and CDR2 is YFSETQ. V lost 5 bases, J lost 3 bases, and 13 bases stayed unmatched. The CDR3 reads CASRPPGTSDVYEQYF. The CDR3 DNA sequence: TGCGCCAGCAGACCCCCCGGGACTAGTGATGTCTACGAGCAGTACTTC.

The rearrangement uses TRBV2 and TRBJ2-3; 12 bases line up with TRBD2. CDR1 is SNHLY and CDR2 is FYNNEI in the germline V gene. This CDR3 comprises 18 residues. V lost 6 bases, J lost 0 bases, and 10 bases stayed unmatched. The CDR3 DNA reads TGTGCCAGCAGCGGGACTACTAGCGGGAGGACCAGCACAGATACGCAGTATTTT. Amino acids: CASSGTTSGRTSTDTQYF.

The chain employs TRBV6-4 and TRBJ2-3, with D possibly TRBD2 on 6 matching bases. Germline CDR1 MRHNA, CDR2 SNTAGT. The CDR3 covers 14 residues. Between the trimmed V and J ends, which lost 3 bases and 4 bases, there was a span of 11 bases. The CDR3 reads CASSEGGGPDTQYF. DNA of the CDR3: TGTGCCAGCAGTGAGGGGGGAGGCCCAGATACGCAGTATTTT.

The chain uses TRBV10-1 and TRBJ2-1; D may be TRBD2 (6 bases). Looked up from germline, CDR1 is WNHNN and CDR2 is SYGVQD (reference sequence). Trimming took off 5 bases at V and 5 bases at J, with 13 bases between the two ends. There are 14 residues in the CDR3. CDR3 sequence (DNA): TGCGCCAGCAGTCGGGCTAGCGAGAACAATGAGCAGTTCTTC. This sequence encodes CASSRASENNEQFF.

In this sample, this clone turned up once. V and J are TRBV7-2 and TRBJ1-4, with 9 bases that match TRBD1. CDR1 and CDR2 (germline): SGHTA, FQGNSA. With V trimmed by 5 bases and J by 5 bases, 9 bases remained unmatched. The CDR3 is 16 residues long. CDR3 region: CASSRGVGQGNEKLFF. In DNA, the CDR3 is TGTGCCAGCAGCCGGGGCGTAGGACAGGGGAATGAAAAACTGTTTTTT. Filled out from reference TRBV7-2 and TRBJ1-4, the complete variable domain reads GAGVSQSPSNKVTEKGKDVELRCDPISGHTALYWYRQSLGQGLEFLIYFQGNSAPDKSGLPSDRFSAERTGGSVSTLTIQRTQQEDSAVYLCASSRGVGQGNEKLFFGSGTQLSVL.

This clone has a handful of counts. The chain couples TRBV2 to TRBJ2-3; no firm D call. V was trimmed by 5 bases and J by 0 bases, leaving 3 bases between them. Germline-derived CDR1 and CDR2 are SNHLY and FYNNEI. The CDR3 consists of 12 residues. CDR3 protein: CASSYSTDTQYF. The CDR3, as DNA: TGTGCCAGCAGTTATAGCACAGATACGCAGTATTTT.

V usage is TRBV5-4 and J usage is TRBJ2-1, with 7 bases that match TRBD2. The CDR3 is 15 amino acids. The germline V gene has CDR1 SGHNT and CDR2 YYREEE (reference sequence). With V trimmed by 4 bases and J by 4 bases, 8 bases remained unmatched. The CDR3 bases are TGTGCCAGCAGCGAGGACTGGGGAGGGTACAATGAGCAGTTCTTC. This codes for CASSEDWGGYNEQFF. The full variable domain, in which reference TRBV5-4 and TRBJ2-1 provide the parts outside the CDR3, is ETGVTQSPTHLIKTRGQQVTLRCSSQSGHNTVSWYQQALGQGPQFIFQYYREEENGRGNFPPRFSGLQFPNYSSELNVNALELDDSALYLCASSEDWGGYNEQFFGPGTRLTVL.

V is TRBV28 and J is TRBJ2-7; perhaps TRBD2 as D (6 bases). The V end lost 6 bases, the J end lost 3 bases, and 15 bases lay between the germline ends. Germline V lookup: CDR1 MDHEN, CDR2 SYDVKM. The CDR3 loop spans 14 amino acids. The DNA for the CDR3 is TGTGCCAGCAGATCTCTAGCGACATACTACGAGCAGTACTTC. Translation: CASRSLATYYEQYF. Looking up the rest from reference TRBV28 and TRBJ2-7 gives the full variable domain: DVKVTQSSRYLVKRTGEKVFLECVQDMDHENMFWYRQDPGLGLRLIYFSYDVKMKEKGDIPEGYSVSREKKERFSLILESASTNQTSMYLCASRSLATYYEQYFGPGTRLTVT.

The chain combines TRBV12-3 or TRBV12-4 with TRBJ2-3; no firm D call. V was cut by 2 bases and J by 2 bases, with 5 bases left in between. The CDR3 runs to 13 residues. The CDR3 nucleotides read TGTGCCAGCAGTTTATCCCACACAGATACGCAGTATTTT. Protein: CASSLSHTDTQYF.

This chain links TRBV19 with TRBJ1-5; D uncertain. CDR1 and CDR2 (germline): LNHDA, SQIVND (reference sequence). This CDR3 contains 19 residues. Trimming took 1 base from V and 2 from J, leaving 21 bases between them. The CDR3 region has the DNA TGTGCCAGTAGTATAGTCCCCCGGGCAGGAGGGCTCGGCAATCAGCCCCAGCATTTT. Translation gives CASSIVPRAGGLGNQPQHF.